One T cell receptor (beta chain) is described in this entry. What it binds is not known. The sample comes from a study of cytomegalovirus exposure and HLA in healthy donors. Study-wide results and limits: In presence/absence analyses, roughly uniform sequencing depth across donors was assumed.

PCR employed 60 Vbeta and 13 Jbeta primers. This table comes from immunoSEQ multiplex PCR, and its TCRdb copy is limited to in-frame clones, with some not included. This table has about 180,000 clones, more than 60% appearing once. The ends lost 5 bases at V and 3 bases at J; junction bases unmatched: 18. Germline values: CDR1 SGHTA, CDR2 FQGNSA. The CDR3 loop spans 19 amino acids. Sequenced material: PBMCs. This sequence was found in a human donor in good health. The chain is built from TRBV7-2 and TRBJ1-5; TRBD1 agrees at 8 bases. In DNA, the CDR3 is TGTGCCAGCAGCCCGCCTATGGCAGGGGGCCGGGTCTACAATCAGCCCCAGCATTTT. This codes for CASSPPMAGGRVYNQPQHF.